A single sample is the source of the 10 T cell receptor beta chains below, sequenced in a study of naive and memory T cell subsets. Ligated cDNA underwent four rounds of PCR with nested alpha and beta constant region primers and SP2. Via MiXCR, TCRdb re-called the UMI-ligation and nested PCR reads, giving one row per CDR3 protein. Here the sample spans approximately 30,000 distinct CDR3 sequences, over 4% being singletons. An oligonucleotide containing a UMI was ligated to the 3' end of TCR cDNA. The specimen sequenced was blood. These receptors came from an adult in good health.

This clonotype was seen only a few times. The chain uses TRBV5-4 and TRBJ2-1, with D unresolved. The CDR3 has 13 amino acids. In germline, CDR1 is SGHNT, CDR2 YYREEE (reference sequence). V was shortened by 4 bases and J by 9 bases, with 14 bases between the two germline ends. The CDR3: CASSLSMSFEQFF. The CDR3 nucleotides are TGTGCCAGCAGCCTATCTATGAGCTTTGAGCAGTTCTTC.

The chain links TRBV9 to TRBJ2-3, with 10 positions matching TRBD2. V lost 0 bases, J lost 6 bases, and 7 bases stayed unmatched. Germline V lookup: CDR1 SGDLS, CDR2 YYNGEE. The CDR3 covers 16 residues. CDR3 in DNA: TGTGCCAGCAGCGTAGATAGCGGGAGGTCTTTTGATACGCAGTATTTT. This sequence encodes CASSVDSGRSFDTQYF.

This chain links TRBV21-1 with TRBJ2-3; the D call TRBD1 from the table was never checked on the DNA. TRBV21-1 is assigned pseudogene status. The CDR3 has 15 amino acids. This chain's CDR3 is CASSMGQGGTDTQYF. The CDR3 DNA reads TGTGCCAGCAGCATGGGACAGGGAGGAACAGATACGCAGTATTTT.

This clonotype was detected many times. The rearrangement joins TRBV6-5 to TRBJ1-1, with D tentatively TRBD1 (5 bases). V lost 5 bases to trimming and J lost 0 bases, with 13 bases between them. The CDR3 covers 15 residues. Germline-derived CDR1 and CDR2 are MNHEY and SVGAGI. For the CDR3, the DNA is TGTGCCAGCAGTCAATCGACAGTCATGAACACTGAAGCTTTCTTT. The encoded protein is CASSQSTVMNTEAFF.

The chain carries TRBV4-3 and TRBJ2-1; 9 bases fit TRBD2. V shed 1 base, J shed 2 bases, and the junction held 3 bases outside the gene matches. Germline-derived CDR1 and CDR2 are LGHNA and YSLEER. The CDR3 has 16 amino acids. The CDR3 sequence is CASSQVAGGPYNEQFF. The DNA of the CDR3 is TGCGCCAGCAGCCAAGTGGCGGGAGGGCCCTACAATGAGCAGTTCTTC.

This clonotype was recorded at least ten times. The chain employs TRBV6-2 or TRBV6-3 and TRBJ1-2; weak D call: TRBD1 (5 bases). This CDR3 is built from 13 residues. Germline V gene data show CDR1 as MNHEY and CDR2 as SVGEGT. Between the trimmed V and J ends, which lost 5 bases and 7 bases, there was a span of 14 bases. The CDR3 region is CASSPVPGSGYTF. In DNA, the CDR3 is TGTGCCAGCAGTCCGGTTCCAGGGAGTGGCTACACCTTC.

This clonotype was recorded many times. The chain couples TRBV6-5 to TRBJ2-7, with unresolved D. Germline V CDR1 and CDR2: MNHEY, SVGAGI. V shed 6 bases and J shed 3 bases, with 18 bases lying between them. CDR3 length equals 15 residues. CDR3 amino acids: CASSQTPVARYEQYF. In nucleotides, the CDR3 is TGTGCCAGCAGCCAAACTCCCGTGGCCCGCTACGAGCAGTACTTC.

This clonotype was counted a few times. The chain couples TRBV5-8 to TRBJ2-5, with 7 bases aligning to TRBD1. Germline CDR1 reads SGHTS; CDR2 reads YDEGEE. Trimming at V came to 4 bases and at J to 1 base, leaving 7 bases not matched to a gene. The CDR3 length is 15 residues. The CDR3 DNA reads as TGTGCCAGCAGCGTGGAAGGGACAGCCCAAGAGACCCAGTACTTC. Translation: CASSVEGTAQETQYF.

This clonotype was counted only a few times. The chain recombines TRBV12-3 or TRBV12-4 with TRBJ2-5; D call uncertain. V lost 3 bases, J lost 1 base, and 3 bases lay in between. There are 12 residues in the CDR3. CDR3 coding DNA: TGTGCCAGCAGTTTCTCCCAAGAGACCCAGTACTTC. Translating it yields CASSFSQETQYF.

The sample holds many counts of this clonotype. CDR3: CSLTGGPDNYGYTF. CDR3 coding DNA: TGCAGCCTCACCGGGGGGCCTGATAACTATGGCTACACCTTC. V gene TRBV29-1 combines with J gene TRBJ1-2; possibly TRBD1 for D (6 bases). Germline CDR1 SQVTM, CDR2 ANQGSEA. The V end was cut by 8 bases, the J end by 1 base, with 17 bases between. The CDR3 has 14 residues.